The 9 T cell receptor beta chains listed next were all sequenced from one sample in a study of blood T cells in healthy people across ages. A J-beta primer mix and a sample-barcoded 5' primer were used in a second PCR of roughly 6 to 11 cycles. TCRdb redid the calling of the 5' RACE reads with MiXCR, one entry per CDR3 protein. Seen here are some 1.5 million distinct CDR3 sequences, 28% observed once, and the top ten hold 7.7%. Sequenced input: blood. Receptor source: a woman in her thirties in good health.

V gene TRBV20-1 combines with J gene TRBJ2-2, with a possible D match to TRBD1 (6 bases). V lost 1 base and J lost 5, with 8 bases in between. This CDR3 region has 13 residues. From germline, CDR1 is DFQATT and CDR2 SNEGSKA (reference sequence). The CDR3 DNA is TGCAGTGCTAGAGGGACAGCAACCGGGGAGCTGTTTTTT. The encoded protein is CSARGTATGELFF.

In the case of this clonotype: Possible read error: a much larger clone is one base away. V usage is TRBV18 and J usage is TRBJ2-5, with D unresolved. The CDR3 has 13 residues. Germline-derived CDR1 and CDR2 are KGHSH and LQKENI. CDR3 nucleotide sequence: TGTTCCAGCTCACCGGACCCGCAAGAGACCCAGTACTTC. Translated: CSSSPDPQETQYF.

This clonotype was seen a handful of times. CDR3 loop: CASSSGGVGWKTQYF. For the CDR3, the DNA is TGCGCCAGCAGCTCTGGGGGCGTAGGTTGGAAGACCCAGTACTTC. The rearrangement uses TRBV5-1 and TRBJ2-5; perhaps TRBD1 as D (6 bases). Germline V lookup: CDR1 SGHRS, CDR2 YFSETQ. The CDR3 is 15 residues long. Trimming took 3 bases from V and 6 from J, leaving 18 bases between them.

Note on this clonotype: With a much larger clone just one base away, this may be a read error. The chain has TRBV20-1 and TRBJ1-2; possible D gene TRBD1, 5 bases. Germline values: CDR1 DFQATT, CDR2 SNEGSKA (reference sequence). CDR3 size: 12 residues. The chain's CDR3 is CRASIQGEGYTF. The CDR3 DNA sequence: TGCAGGGCTAGCATCCAGGGAGAGGGCTACACCTTC.

The CDR3 is CASSIGGYTEAFF. As DNA, the CDR3 is TGTGCCAGCAGCATAGGGGGTTACACTGAAGCTTTCTTT. The chain uses TRBV7-2 and TRBJ1-1, with TRBD1 as a possible D gene (6 bases). The germline V gene has CDR1 SGHTA and CDR2 FQGNSA. This CDR3 region has 13 residues. V was cut by 5 bases and J by 3 bases, with 10 bases left in between.

With regard to this clonotype: A much larger clone differs by one base, so this may be a read error. CDR3 bases: TGTGCCAGCAGTTTAGGACTAGCGGGAGTCACAGATGCGCAGTATTTT. Amino acids: CASSLGLAGVTDAQYF. The V gene is TRBV12-3 or TRBV12-4, the J gene TRBJ2-3, with 12 positions matching TRBD2. The CDR3 sequence is 16 residues long.

About this clonotype itself: One end of the junction is discordant with germline, which a read error may explain. CDR3 DNA sequence: TGTGCCAGTAGCTTAGAGCGCGGCTCGGGTCCCCAGCATTTT. Its protein product is CASSLERGSGPQHF. The chain employs TRBV7-2 and TRBJ1-5; D gene ambiguous. There are 14 residues in the CDR3. The germline gives CDR1 SGHTA, CDR2 FQGNSA.

The chain carries TRBV30 and TRBJ1-2, with D uncertain. This CDR3 has 13 residues. V lost 1 base and J 10 bases, leaving 16 bases between the germline ends. Germline V gene lookup returns CDR1 GTSNPN and CDR2 SVGIG (reference sequence). CDR3 in DNA: TGTGCCTGGAGTGGCGGGAAGTCAGCCCCCTACACCTTC. Its protein product is CAWSGGKSAPYTF.

In this sample, this clonotype turned up a few times. The V and J genes are TRBV2 and TRBJ1-1; TRBD1 might be the D (6 bases). Looked up from germline, CDR1 is SNHLY and CDR2 is FYNNEI. V was clipped by 4 bases and J by 6 bases, with 12 bases between them. This CDR3 contains 13 residues. CDR3 residues: CASSVQGEAEAFF. The CDR3 bases are TGTGCCAGCAGTGTACAGGGTGAAGCTGAAGCTTTCTTT. The full variable domain, rest sourced from reference TRBV2 and TRBJ1-1, is EPEVTQTPSHQVTQMGQEVILRCVPISNHLYFYWYRQILGQKVEFLVSFYNNEISEKSEIFDDQFSVERPDGSNFTLKIRSTKLEDSAMYFCASSVQGEAEAFFGQGTRLTVV.